The 16 T cell receptor beta chains in this list originate from one sample, sequenced in a study of beta chain features in type 1 diabetes. The authors reverse transcribed all of the isolated RNA, so sequencing captured expressed TCRB transcripts. Sequencing used immunoSEQ multiplex PCR; TCRdb keeps in-frame clones, though not all of them. The sample carries 680,000 or so clones, 13% recorded once. The study's findings and limits: When Type 1 diabetes patients were examined, their TCRB CDR3s proved moderately but significantly shorter in all four CD4+ subsets.

No antigen has been assigned to these receptors. The source material was naive CD4+ T cells from blood. Receptors originate from a man aged 18 to 30 with type 1 diabetes.

In its sample, this clone was seen a few times. V gene TRBV5-4 combines with J gene TRBJ1-5; D uncertain. Per germline, CDR1 SGHNT and CDR2 YYREEE (reference sequence). CDR3 length equals 14 residues. V lost 1 base and J lost 0, with 5 bases in between. The CDR3 reads CASSLQSSNQPQHF. The DNA for the CDR3 is TGTGCCAGCAGCTTGCAGAGTAGCAATCAGCCCCAGCATTTT.

The V and J genes are TRBV10-3 and TRBJ1-1; D uncertain. V was pared by 2 bases and J by 11 bases, with 15 bases between. The CDR3 is made up of 13 amino acids. Germline loops: CDR1 ENHRY, CDR2 SYGVKD. CDR3 loop: CAISEDTPSRAFF. The CDR3 DNA follows: TGTGCCATCAGTGAGGATACACCCTCGAGGGCTTTCTTT.

This clone occurred a few times. V gene TRBV28 combines with J gene TRBJ2-7; no clear D. In germline, CDR1 is MDHEN, CDR2 SYDVKM. Trimming removed 8 bases from V and 2 bases from J, with 7 bases in between. The CDR3 length is 11 residues. The CDR3 coding sequence is TGTGCCAGCGCGGAAGCCTACGAGCAGTACTTC. Amino acid sequence: CASAEAYEQYF. The full variable domain, with the rest looked up from reference TRBV28 and TRBJ2-7, is DVKVTQSSRYLVKRTGEKVFLECVQDMDHENMFWYRQDPGLGLRLIYFSYDVKMKEKGDIPEGYSVSREKKERFSLILESASTNQTSMYLCASAEAYEQYFGPGTRLTVT.

This sequence joins TRBV30 and TRBJ2-1; TRBD2 might be the D (5 bases). The germline gives CDR1 GTSNPN, CDR2 SVGIG (reference sequence). Between the trimmed V and J ends, which lost 3 bases and 8 bases, there was a span of 11 bases. The CDR3 runs 12 residues. The CDR3 DNA is TGTGCCTGGAGCTCGACGGGGTATGAGCAGTTCTTC. Residues: CAWSSTGYEQFF. The variable domain in full, completed from reference TRBV30 and TRBJ2-1, reads SQTIHQWPATLVQPVGSPLSLECTVEGTSNPNLYWYRQAAGRGLQLLFYSVGIGQISSEVPQNLSASRPQDRQFILSSKKLLLSDSGFYLCAWSSTGYEQFFGPGTRLTVL.

The gene calls are TRBV18 and TRBJ2-5; D not resolved. This CDR3 spans 15 amino acids. Germline V gene data show CDR1 as KGHSH and CDR2 as LQKENI. The germline V and J ends were trimmed by 6 bases and 4 bases, with 18 bases remaining between them. The CDR3 reads CASSPSAAGAETQYF. In DNA form, the CDR3 reads TGTGCCAGCTCTCCCTCTGCGGCTGGAGCAGAGACCCAGTACTTC.

The rearrangement joins TRBV2 to TRBJ2-2; 7 bases align to TRBD2. There are 13 residues in the CDR3. V was clipped by 5 bases and J by 6 bases; unmatched bases: 3. CDR1 is SNHLY and CDR2 is FYNNEI in the germline V gene. CDR3 bases: TGTGCCAGCAGTATCGGACTAGCCGGGGAGCTGTTTTTT. This translates into CASSIGLAGELFF.

This clone was counted a few times. This chain uses TRBV7-6 with TRBJ2-2; no reliable D call. The CDR3 length is 13 residues. V lost 5 bases and J 0 bases, leaving 4 bases between the germline ends. Germline CDR1 SGHVS, CDR2 FNYEAQ. The CDR3 nucleotides read TGTGCCAGCAGCACAACGAACACCGGGGAGCTGTTTTTT. This codes for CASSTTNTGELFF.

The rearrangement links TRBV29-1 to TRBJ2-7; perhaps TRBD1 as D (6 bases). CDR1 and CDR2 from the germline V gene are SQVTM and ANQGSEA. Deletions cut 5 bases from V and 9 bases from J, with 14 bases between. The CDR3 sequence is 11 residues long. The CDR3 sequence is CSVSDLGGQYF. The CDR3 bases are TGCAGCGTTTCGGACTTAGGGGGGCAGTACTTC.

Note on this clone: This sample includes further DNA sequences coding for the same CDR3. This sequence joins TRBV30 and TRBJ1-1; D gene uncertain. The CDR3 contains 14 residues. The germline CDR1 and CDR2 sequences are GTSNPN and SVGIG (reference sequence). V gave up 0 bases and J gave up 0 bases, with 8 bases separating them. The DNA of the CDR3 is TGTGCCTGGAGTGTGGGTCTGCTGAACACTGAAGCTTTCTTT. The encoded protein is CAWSVGLLNTEAFF.

The J gene is TRBJ1-5, the V gene TRBV7-2, with no clear D. V was pared by 5 bases and J by 2 bases, with 4 bases between. The CDR3 is 12 amino acids. Per the germline V gene, CDR1 is SGHTA and CDR2 is FQGNSA. CDR3 amino acids: CASSPRNQPQHF. Here the CDR3 DNA reads TGTGCCAGCAGCCCTCGCAATCAGCCCCAGCATTTT.

V gene TRBV30 combines with J gene TRBJ2-3; 10 positions match TRBD2. Germline loops: CDR1 GTSNPN, CDR2 SVGIG (reference sequence). V gave up 0 bases and J gave up 2 bases; unmatched junction bases: 2. The CDR3 length is 15 residues. The chain's CDR3 is CAWSVGLAPTDTQYF. DNA for the CDR3: TGTGCCTGGAGTGTGGGACTAGCGCCCACAGATACGCAGTATTTT.

The rearrangement joins TRBV7-9 to TRBJ1-6; D not resolved. The CDR3 consists of 12 residues. Germline V gene sequence: CDR1 SEHNR, CDR2 FQNEAQ (reference sequence). V lost 5 bases to trimming and J lost 7 bases, with 6 bases between them. CDR3 protein: CASSRPNSPLHF. The CDR3 nucleotides are TGTGCCAGCAGCCGACCAAATTCACCCCTCCACTTT. Based on the CDR3 plus reference TRBV7-9 and TRBJ1-6, the full variable domain is DTGVSQNPRHKITKRGQNVTFRCDPISEHNRLYWYRQTLGQGPEFLTYFQNEAQLEKSRLLSDRFSAERPKGSFSTLEIQRTEQGDSAMYLCASSRPNSPLHFGNGTRLTVT.

V is TRBV7-6 and J is TRBJ2-3, with no clear D. Germline V CDR1 and CDR2: SGHVS, FNYEAQ. CDR3 size: 14 residues. Trimming removed 3 bases from V and 6 bases from J, with 13 bases in between. The CDR3 DNA is TGTGCCAGCAGCTTGGCCAATTTTGGGGATACGCAGTATTTT. This sequence encodes CASSLANFGDTQYF.

V and J are TRBV2 and TRBJ2-5; 8 bases line up with TRBD1. V lost 6 bases, J lost 5 bases, and 11 bases stayed unmatched. From germline, CDR1 is SNHLY and CDR2 FYNNEI. The CDR3 runs 15 residues. CDR3 sequence: CASRKPGGWGETQYF. Written as DNA, the CDR3 is TGTGCCAGCAGGAAGCCAGGGGGCTGGGGGGAGACCCAGTACTTC.

This clone was detected a few times. V and J are TRBV9 and TRBJ2-3; tentative D call: TRBD1 (5 bases). CDR3 length: 14 amino acids. V was clipped by 1 base and J by 3 bases, with 9 bases between them. The germline V gene encodes CDR1 SGDLS and CDR2 YYNGEE. The CDR3 nucleotides are TGTGCCAGCAGCGTAAGGGGATCTACAGATACGCAGTATTTT. This sequence encodes CASSVRGSTDTQYF.

V is TRBV5-4 and J is TRBJ2-7, with D perhaps assigned TRBD1 or TRBD2 (7 bases each). Per the germline V gene, CDR1 is SGHNT and CDR2 is YYREEE (reference sequence). CDR3 length: 14 residues. V was clipped by 3 bases and J by 4 bases, with 14 bases between them. Here the CDR3 reads CASSSTGTIYEQYF. DNA of the CDR3: TGTGCCAGCAGCTCGACAGGGACTATTTACGAGCAGTACTTC.